There are a few counts of the clone carrying this TCR beta chain. This entry belongs to a study of T cells after yellow fever vaccination. Per the germline V gene, CDR1 is MGHRA and CDR2 is YSYEKL. V dropped 3 bases and J dropped 1 base, with 9 bases sitting between them. This CDR3 region has 14 residues. TCR cDNA, made by 5'RACE template switching, carried an added universal primer site and UMIs. TCRdb independently ran MiXCR on the 5' RACE reads; one entry per CDR3 protein. The sample yields around 250,000 distinct CDR3 sequences, around 5.3% seen once. The V call is TRBV4-1, the J call TRBJ1-1, with unresolved D. This material consisted of CD4+ T cells sorted from PBMCs, taken on the day of the yellow fever booster vaccination. The sequence was collected from a man in his late teens or twenties who received the YFV17D yellow fever vaccine. DNA for the CDR3: TGCGCCAGCAGCCAGTTCGGCAGGAACACTGAAGCTTTCTTT. Encoded protein: CASSQFGRNTEAFF.